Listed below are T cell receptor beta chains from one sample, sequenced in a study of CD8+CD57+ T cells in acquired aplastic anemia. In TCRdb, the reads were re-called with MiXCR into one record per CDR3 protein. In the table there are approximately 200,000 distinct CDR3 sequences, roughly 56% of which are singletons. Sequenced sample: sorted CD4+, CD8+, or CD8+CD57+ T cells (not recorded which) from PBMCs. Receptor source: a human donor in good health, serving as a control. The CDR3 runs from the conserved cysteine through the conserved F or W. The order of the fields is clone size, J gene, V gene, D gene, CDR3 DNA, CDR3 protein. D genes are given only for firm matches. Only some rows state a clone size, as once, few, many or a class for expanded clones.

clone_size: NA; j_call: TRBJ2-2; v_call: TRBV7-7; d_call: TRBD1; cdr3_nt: TGTGCCAGCAGCCAAGACAGGGCATTGACCGGGGAGCTGTTTTTT; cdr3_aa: CASSQDRALTGELFF
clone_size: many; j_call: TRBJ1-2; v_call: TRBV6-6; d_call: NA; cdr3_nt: TGTGCCAGCAGTCTTCTTACAGGGAATAACTATGGCTACACCTTC; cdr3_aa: CASSLLTGNNYGYTF
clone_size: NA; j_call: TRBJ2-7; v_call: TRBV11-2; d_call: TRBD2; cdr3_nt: TGTGCCAGCAGCTTAGGGACTAGCGGGACTCCTAACGAGCAGTACTTC; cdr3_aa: CASSLGTSGTPNEQYF
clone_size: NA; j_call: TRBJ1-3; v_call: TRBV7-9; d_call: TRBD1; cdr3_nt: TGTGCCAGCAGCGCGGGGACAGCGGCTCGAAACACCATATATTTT; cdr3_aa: CASSAGTAARNTIYF
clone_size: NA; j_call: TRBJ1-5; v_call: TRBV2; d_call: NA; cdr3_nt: TGTGCCAGCATCTGGCAGCCCAATCAGCCCCAGCATTTT; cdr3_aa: CASIWQPNQPQHF
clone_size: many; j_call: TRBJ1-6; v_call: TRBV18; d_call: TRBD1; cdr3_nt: TGTGCCAGCTCACCACGGGCTACAGGGGAATCCAATTCACCCCTCCACTTT; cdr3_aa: CASSPRATGESNSPLHF
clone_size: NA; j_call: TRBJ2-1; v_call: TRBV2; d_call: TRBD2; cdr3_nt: TGTGCCAGCAGGGTCGGGACTAGCATCTACAATGAGCAGTTCTTC; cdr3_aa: CASRVGTSIYNEQFF
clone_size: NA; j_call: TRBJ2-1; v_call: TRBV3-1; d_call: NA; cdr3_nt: TGTGCCAGCAGCCAGCCTGGGGGCACCTACAATGAGCAGTTCTTC; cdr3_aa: CASSQPGGTYNEQFF
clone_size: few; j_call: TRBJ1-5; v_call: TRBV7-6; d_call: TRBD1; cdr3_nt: TGTGCCAGCAGCCCCGGGACAGGGGGTAATCAGCCCCAGCATTTT; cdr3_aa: CASSPGTGGNQPQHF
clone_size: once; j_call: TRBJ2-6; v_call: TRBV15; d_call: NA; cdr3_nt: TGTGCCACCAGCAGCTCCTTGCGCACTGAGGCTTTC; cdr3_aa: CATSSSLRTEAF
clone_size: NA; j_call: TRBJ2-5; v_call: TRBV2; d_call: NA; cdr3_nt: TGTGTTAGCTCGGGACAACGAGAGACCCAGTACTTC; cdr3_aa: CVSSGQRETQYF
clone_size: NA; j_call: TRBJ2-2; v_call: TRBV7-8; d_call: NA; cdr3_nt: TGTGCCAGCAGCTTAGACAGGGACGCGAACACCGGGGAGCTGTTTTTT; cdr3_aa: CASSLDRDANTGELFF
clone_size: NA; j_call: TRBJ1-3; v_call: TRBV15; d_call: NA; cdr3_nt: TGTGCCACCACCTCTTCGACGCGGGGGGCCAGCTCTGGAAACACCATATATTTT; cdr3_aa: CATTSSTRGASSGNTIYF
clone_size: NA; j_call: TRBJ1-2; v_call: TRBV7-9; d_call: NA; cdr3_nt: TGTGCCAGCAGCCGGTACAGGGATTTTAACTATGGCTACACCTTC; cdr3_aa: CASSRYRDFNYGYTF
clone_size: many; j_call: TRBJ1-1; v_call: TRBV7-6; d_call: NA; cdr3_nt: TGTGCCAGCAGCTTTACGTTGGACACTGAAGCTTTCTTT; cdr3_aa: CASSFTLDTEAFF
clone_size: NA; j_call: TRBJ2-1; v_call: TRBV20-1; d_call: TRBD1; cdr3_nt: TGCAGTGCCACAAACACCGGGACAGGGACGAATGAGCAGTTCTTC; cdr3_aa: CSATNTGTGTNEQFF
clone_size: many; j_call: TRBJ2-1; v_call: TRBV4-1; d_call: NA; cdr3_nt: TGCGCCAGCAGCCAAAAGGGGTCCTCCTACAATGAGCAGTTCTTC; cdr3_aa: CASSQKGSSYNEQFF
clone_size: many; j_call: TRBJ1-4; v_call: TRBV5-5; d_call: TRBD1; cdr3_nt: TGTGCCAGCAGCTTCCGGGACAGTTCCGGATCAACTAATGAAAAACTGTTTTTT; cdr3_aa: CASSFRDSSGSTNEKLFF
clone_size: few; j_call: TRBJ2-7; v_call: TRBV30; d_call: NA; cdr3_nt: TGTGCCTGGAGTGGAGAGGGGTACGAGCAGTACTTC; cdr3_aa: CAWSGEGYEQYF
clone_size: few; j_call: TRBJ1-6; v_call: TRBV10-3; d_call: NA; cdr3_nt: TGTGCCATCAGTTTAAGCGGGACGGATAATTCACCCCTCCACTTT; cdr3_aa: CAISLSGTDNSPLHF
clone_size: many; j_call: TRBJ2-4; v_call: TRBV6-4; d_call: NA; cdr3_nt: TGTGCCAGCAGCCCGGAGGGGATGTCGACCAAAAACATTCAGTACTTC; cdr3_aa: CASSPEGMSTKNIQYF
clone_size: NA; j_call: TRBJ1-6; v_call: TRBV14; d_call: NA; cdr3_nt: TGTGCCAGCAGCCCGCCCCTCCACTTT; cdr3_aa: CASSPPLHF
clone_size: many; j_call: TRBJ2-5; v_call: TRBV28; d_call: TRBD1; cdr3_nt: TGTGCCAGCAGTTTACCCCTGACAGGGTCGGAGACCCAGTACTTC; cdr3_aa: CASSLPLTGSETQYF